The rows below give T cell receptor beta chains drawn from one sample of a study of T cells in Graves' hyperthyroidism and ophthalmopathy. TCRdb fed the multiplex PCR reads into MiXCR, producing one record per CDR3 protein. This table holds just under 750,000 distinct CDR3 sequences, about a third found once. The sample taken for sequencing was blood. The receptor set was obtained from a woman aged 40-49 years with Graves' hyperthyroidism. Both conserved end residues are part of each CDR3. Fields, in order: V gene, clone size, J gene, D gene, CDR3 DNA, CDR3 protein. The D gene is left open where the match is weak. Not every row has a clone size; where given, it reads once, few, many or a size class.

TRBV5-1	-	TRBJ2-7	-	TGCGCCAGCAGCTTTTTTGGAAGGAGCTCCTACGAGCAGTACTTC	CASSFFGRSSYEQYF
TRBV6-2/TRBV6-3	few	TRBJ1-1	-	TGTGCCAGCAGTATCGGGTCGATAGTTGATAGGATGAACACTGAAGCTTTCTTT	CASSIGSIVDRMNTEAFF
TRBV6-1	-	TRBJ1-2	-	TGTGCCAGCAGCCTTTTCTTCAGGGCGAGAGGCTACACCTTC	CASSLFFRARGYTF
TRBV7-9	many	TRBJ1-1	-	TGTGCCAGCAGCTTAGGGGGGGGAGGTGAAGCTTTCTTT	CASSLGGGGEAFF
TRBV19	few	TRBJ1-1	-	TGTGCCACCGATCATTCGGACATCACGGGTGCACTTGAAGCTTTCTTT	CATDHSDITGALEAFF
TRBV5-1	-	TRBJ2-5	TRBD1	TGCGCCAGCAGCTTGACAGGGGTTTGGGAGACCCAGTACTTC	CASSLTGVWETQYF
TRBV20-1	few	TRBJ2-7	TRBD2	TGCAGTGCTAGAGGGGCGGGGGGGCACTACGAGCAGTACTTC	CSARGAGGHYEQYF
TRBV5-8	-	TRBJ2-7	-	TGTGCCAGCAGCTTGGCTTGGGGGCGGGAGCAGTACTTC	CASSLAWGREQYF
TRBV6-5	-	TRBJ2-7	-	TGTGCCAGCAGTTACTCTAGCGCGTCCTCCTACGAGCAGTACTTC	CASSYSSASSYEQYF
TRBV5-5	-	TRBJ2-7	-	TGTGCCAGCACCCAAGAACGCGTGGGGAACGGGTATATCAACGAGCAGTACTTC	CASTQERVGNGYINEQYF
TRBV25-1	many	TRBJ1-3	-	TGTGCCAGCAGTAACGGACAGCTTCTATCTGGAAACACCATATATTTT	CASSNGQLLSGNTIYF
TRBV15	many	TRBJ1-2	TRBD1	TGTGCCACCAGCAGGGACAGGGACTATGGCTACACCTTC	CATSRDRDYGYTF
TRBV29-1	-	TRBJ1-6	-	TGCAGCGTTGACGACGGGGTAGATTCACCCCTCCACTTT	CSVDDGVDSPLHF
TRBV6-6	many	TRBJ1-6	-	TGTGCCAGCAGTGATGGGATCGGGACGGGCAATTCACCCCTCCACTTT	CASSDGIGTGNSPLHF
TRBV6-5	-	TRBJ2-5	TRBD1	TGTGCCAGAAAGAAGACAGGGGTCAACCAAGAGACCCAGTACTTC	CARKKTGVNQETQYF
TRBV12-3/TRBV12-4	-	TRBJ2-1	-	TGTGCCAGCAGTTTGGAGGAACACTACGAGCAGTTCTTC	CASSLEEHYEQFF
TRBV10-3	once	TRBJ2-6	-	TGTGCCATCGGTGGCGTCTCTGGGGCCAACGTCCTGACTTTC	CAIGGVSGANVLTF
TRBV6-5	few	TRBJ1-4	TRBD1	TGTGCCAGCAGGGGGACAGCAACTAATGAAAAACTGTTTTTT	CASRGTATNEKLFF
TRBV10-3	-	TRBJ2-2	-	TGTGCCATCAGTCATTCAAGGGACGGGGAGCTGTTTTTT	CAISHSRDGELFF
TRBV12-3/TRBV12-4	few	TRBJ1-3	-	TGTGCCAGCAGTTTGAGTATCTCTGGAAACACCATATATTTT	CASSLSISGNTIYF
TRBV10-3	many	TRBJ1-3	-	TGTGCCATCAGTGAGTCGGCAGGGAGTGGAAACACCATATATTTT	CAISESAGSGNTIYF
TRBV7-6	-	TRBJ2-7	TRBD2	TGTGCCAGCAGCTTAGAGGCCGGGGGGGCCCGGGAGCAGTACTTC	CASSLEAGGAREQYF
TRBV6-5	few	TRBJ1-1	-	TGTGCCAGCAGTTACGCCCGGGGGCATCTCTACGCTGAAGCTTTCTTT	CASSYARGHLYAEAFF
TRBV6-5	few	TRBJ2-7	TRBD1	TGTGCCAGCAGCTGGCCGGGACAGACCTACGAGCAGTGCTTC	CASSWPGQTYEQCF
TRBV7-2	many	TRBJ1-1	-	TGTGCCAGCAGCCCCTACGGAAGGACTGAAGCTTTCTTT	CASSPYGRTEAFF
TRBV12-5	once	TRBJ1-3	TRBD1	TGTGCTAGTGGTTTGTTATTACAGGGGTCTCCCCATCGCGGAAACACCATATATTTT	CASGLLLQGSPHRGNTIYF
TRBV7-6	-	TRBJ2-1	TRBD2	TGTGCCAGCAGCCGGACTAGCGGGGGGCGGGATGAGCAGTTCTTC	CASSRTSGGRDEQFF
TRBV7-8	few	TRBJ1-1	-	TGCGCCAGCAGCCAAGACCCGACAGGAACCAACACTGAAGCTTTCTTT	CASSQDPTGTNTEAFF
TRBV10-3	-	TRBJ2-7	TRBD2	TGTGCCATCAGACCCCGGGGGCTAGCGGGAGAGTCCTACGAGCAGTACTTC	CAIRPRGLAGESYEQYF
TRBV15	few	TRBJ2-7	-	TGTGCCACCAGCAGGGTAGGGAACGAGCAGTACTTC	CATSRVGNEQYF
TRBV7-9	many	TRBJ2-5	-	TGTGCCAGCAGCTTAGGGGAATCCGGGGAGACCCAGTACTTC	CASSLGESGETQYF
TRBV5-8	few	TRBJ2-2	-	TGTGCCAGCACCCGGGACGGAAACACCGGGGAGCTGTTTTTT	CASTRDGNTGELFF
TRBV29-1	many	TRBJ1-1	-	TGCAGCGTTGTGGGTCTGGGACCCTTGAACACTGAAGCTTTCTTT	CSVVGLGPLNTEAFF
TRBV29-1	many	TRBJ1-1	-	TGCAGCGTTGAAGCCCGGGGGCAAAACACTGAAGCTTTCTTT	CSVEARGQNTEAFF
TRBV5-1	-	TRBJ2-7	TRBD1	TGCGCCAGCAGCTTGGACTCAGTGACAGGGCCTAAACAGTACTTC	CASSLDSVTGPKQYF